In its sample, the clone carrying this TCR beta chain was seen once. Its target is not known. The sample carries other DNA sequences with the same CDR3. Naive CD8 isolation took CD45RO-negative cells positively selected for CCR7 and excluded terminally differentiated effector memory CD45RA+ cells. Produced via immunoSEQ multiplex PCR; TCRdb's table is partial and in-frame only. The sample lists roughly 1,800,000 clones; approximately 94% were seen once. This entry comes from a study of shared clonotypes between healthy human individuals. Whole-study results and caveats: Donor clonotype sharing was expected to depend on sequencing depth.

This receptor was taken from a man younger than 35 in good health. The sequencing input was naive CD8+ T cells sorted from blood.

This CDR3 reads CASRLLGSYNEQFF. Here the CDR3 DNA reads TGTGCCAGCAGGCTGCTGGGGTCTTACAATGAGCAGTTCTTC. The genes are TRBV27 and TRBJ2-1; no clear D. This CDR3 comprises 14 residues. Germline CDR1 and CDR2: MNHEY and SMNVEV (reference sequence). V lost 6 bases and J 4 bases, leaving 13 bases between the germline ends.